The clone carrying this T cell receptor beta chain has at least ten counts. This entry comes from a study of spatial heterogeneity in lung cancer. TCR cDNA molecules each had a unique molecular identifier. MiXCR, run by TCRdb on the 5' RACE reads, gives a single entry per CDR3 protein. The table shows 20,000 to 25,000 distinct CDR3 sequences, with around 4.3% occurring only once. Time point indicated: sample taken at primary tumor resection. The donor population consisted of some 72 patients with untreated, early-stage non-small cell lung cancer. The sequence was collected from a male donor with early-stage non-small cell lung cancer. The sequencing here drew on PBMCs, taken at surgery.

This CDR3 reads CASSQQETPQYF. CDR3 coding DNA: TGTGCCAGCAGCCAACAGGAAACCCCGCAGTACTTC. V is TRBV3-1 and J is TRBJ2-7; no definite D call. The ends were cut back, 2 bases at V and 9 bases at J, with 11 bases in the middle. This CDR3 spans 12 amino acids. From germline, CDR1 is LGHDT and CDR2 YNNKEL (reference sequence).